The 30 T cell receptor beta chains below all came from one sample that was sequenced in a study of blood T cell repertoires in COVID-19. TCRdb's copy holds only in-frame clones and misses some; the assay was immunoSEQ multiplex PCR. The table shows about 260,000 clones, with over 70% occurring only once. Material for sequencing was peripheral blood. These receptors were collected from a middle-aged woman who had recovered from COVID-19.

This chain's CDR3 is CASSLVRFREDNEQFF. In DNA form, the CDR3 reads TGTGCCAGCAGCTTAGTACGGTTCAGGGAGGACAATGAGCAGTTCTTC. The rearrangement uses TRBV7-8 and TRBJ2-1; a weak D match, TRBD2 (6 bases). The germline V gene has CDR1 SGHVS and CDR2 FQNEAQ. V lost 1 base to trimming and J lost 5 bases, with 15 bases between them. The CDR3 covers 16 residues.

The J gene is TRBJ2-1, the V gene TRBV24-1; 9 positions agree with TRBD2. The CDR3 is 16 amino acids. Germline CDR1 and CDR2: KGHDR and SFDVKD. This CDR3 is CANRGGGEFSYNEQFF. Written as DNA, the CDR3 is TGTGCAAACCGAGGCGGGGGGGAATTCTCCTACAATGAGCAGTTCTTC.

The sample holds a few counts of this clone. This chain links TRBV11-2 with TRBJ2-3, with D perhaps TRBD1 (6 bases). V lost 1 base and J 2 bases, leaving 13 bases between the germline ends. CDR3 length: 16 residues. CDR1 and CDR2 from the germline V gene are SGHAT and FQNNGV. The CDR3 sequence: CASSLVWGLHTDTQYF. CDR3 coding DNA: TGTGCCAGCAGCTTAGTCTGGGGGCTCCACACAGATACGCAGTATTTT.

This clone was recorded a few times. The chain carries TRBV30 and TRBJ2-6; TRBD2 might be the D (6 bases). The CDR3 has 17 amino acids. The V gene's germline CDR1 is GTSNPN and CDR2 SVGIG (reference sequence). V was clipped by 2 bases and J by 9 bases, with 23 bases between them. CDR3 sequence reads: CAWSPPGWGGKVNVLTF. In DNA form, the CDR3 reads TGTGCCTGGAGTCCCCCCGGCTGGGGCGGGAAAGTCAACGTCCTGACTTTC.

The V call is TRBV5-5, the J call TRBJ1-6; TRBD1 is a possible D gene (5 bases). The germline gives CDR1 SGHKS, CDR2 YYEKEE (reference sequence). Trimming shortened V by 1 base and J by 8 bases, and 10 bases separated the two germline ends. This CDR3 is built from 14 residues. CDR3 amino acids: CASSLQTVYSPLHF. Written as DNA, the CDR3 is TGTGCCAGCAGCTTGCAGACAGTTTATTCACCCCTCCACTTT.

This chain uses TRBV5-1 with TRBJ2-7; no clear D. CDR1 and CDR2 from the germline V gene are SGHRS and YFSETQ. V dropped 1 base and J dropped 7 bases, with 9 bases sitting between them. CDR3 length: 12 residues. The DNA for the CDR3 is TGCGCCAGCAGCTTGACGGGTAAAGAGCAGTACTTC. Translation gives CASSLTGKEQYF.

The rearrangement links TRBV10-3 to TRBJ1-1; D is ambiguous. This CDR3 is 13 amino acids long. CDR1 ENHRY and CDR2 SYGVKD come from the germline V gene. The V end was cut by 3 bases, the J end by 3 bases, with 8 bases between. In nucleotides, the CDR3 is TGTGCCATCAGTGAAATTGAGGACACTGAAGCTTTCTTT. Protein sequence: CAISEIEDTEAFF.

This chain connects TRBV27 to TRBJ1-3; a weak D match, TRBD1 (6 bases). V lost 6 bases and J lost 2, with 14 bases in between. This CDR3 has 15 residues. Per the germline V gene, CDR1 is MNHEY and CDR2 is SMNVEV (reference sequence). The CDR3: CASSPNRVAGNTIYF. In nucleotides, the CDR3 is TGTGCCAGCAGCCCGAACAGGGTGGCTGGAAACACCATATATTTT.

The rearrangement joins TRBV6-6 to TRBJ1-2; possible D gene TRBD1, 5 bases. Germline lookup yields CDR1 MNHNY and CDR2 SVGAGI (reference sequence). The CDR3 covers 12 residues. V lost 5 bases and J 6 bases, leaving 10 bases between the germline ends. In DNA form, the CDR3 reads TGTGCCAGCAGTCCCCCGACAGATGGCTACACCTTC. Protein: CASSPPTDGYTF.

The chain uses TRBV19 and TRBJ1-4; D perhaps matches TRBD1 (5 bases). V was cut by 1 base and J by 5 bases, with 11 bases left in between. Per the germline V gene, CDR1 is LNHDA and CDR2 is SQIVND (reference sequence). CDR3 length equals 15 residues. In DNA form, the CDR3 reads TGTGCCAGTAGTATAGGAGCAGACAGAAATGAAAAACTGTTTTTT. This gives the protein CASSIGADRNEKLFF. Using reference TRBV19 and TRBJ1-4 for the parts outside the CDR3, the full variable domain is DGGITQSPKYLFRKEGQNVTLSCEQNLNHDAMYWYRQDPGQGLRLIYYSQIVNDFQKGDIAEGYSVSREKKESFPLTVTSAQKNPTAFYLCASSIGADRNEKLFFGSGTQLSVL.

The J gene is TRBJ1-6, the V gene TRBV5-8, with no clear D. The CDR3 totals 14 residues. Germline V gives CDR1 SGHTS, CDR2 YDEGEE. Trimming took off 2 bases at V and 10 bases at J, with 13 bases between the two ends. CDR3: CASSFSIRGSPLHF. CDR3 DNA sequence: TGTGCCAGCAGCTTTTCGATCCGAGGCTCACCCCTCCACTTT.

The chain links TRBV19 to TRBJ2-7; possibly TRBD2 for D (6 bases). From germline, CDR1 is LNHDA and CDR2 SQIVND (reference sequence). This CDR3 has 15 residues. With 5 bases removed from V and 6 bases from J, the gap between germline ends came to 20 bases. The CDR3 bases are TGTGCCAGTAGTCCCGGACTAATCTTTCGGGGCGAGCAGTACTTC. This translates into CASSPGLIFRGEQYF.

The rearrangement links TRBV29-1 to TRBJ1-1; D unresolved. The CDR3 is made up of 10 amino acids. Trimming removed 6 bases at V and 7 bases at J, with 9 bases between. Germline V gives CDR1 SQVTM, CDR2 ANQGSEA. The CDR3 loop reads CSVEEIEAFF. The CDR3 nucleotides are TGCAGCGTGGAGGAGATTGAAGCTTTCTTT. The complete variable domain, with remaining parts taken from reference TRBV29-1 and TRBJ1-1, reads SAVISQKPSRDICQRGTSLTIQCQVDSQVTMMFWYRQQPGQSLTLIATANQGSEATYESGFVIDKFPISRPNLTFSTLTVSNMSPEDSSIYLCSVEEIEAFFGQGTRLTVV.

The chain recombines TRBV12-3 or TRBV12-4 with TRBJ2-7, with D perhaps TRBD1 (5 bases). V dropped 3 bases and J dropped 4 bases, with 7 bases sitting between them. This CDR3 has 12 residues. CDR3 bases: TGTGCCAGCAGTTTGACAGTATACGAGCAGTACTTC. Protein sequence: CASSLTVYEQYF.

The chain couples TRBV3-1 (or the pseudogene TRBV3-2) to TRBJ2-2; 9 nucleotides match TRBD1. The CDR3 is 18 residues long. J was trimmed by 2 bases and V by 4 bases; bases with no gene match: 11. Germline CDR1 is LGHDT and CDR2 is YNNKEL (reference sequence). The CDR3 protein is CASSRLDRGGSNTGELFF. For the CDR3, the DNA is TGTGCCAGCAGCCGATTGGACAGGGGTGGGTCTAACACCGGGGAGCTGTTTTTT.

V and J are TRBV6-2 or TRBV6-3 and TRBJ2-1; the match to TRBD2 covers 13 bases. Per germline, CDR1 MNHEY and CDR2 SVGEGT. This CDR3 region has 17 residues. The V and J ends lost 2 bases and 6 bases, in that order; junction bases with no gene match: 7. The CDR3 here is CASSYPRLAGGGNEQFF. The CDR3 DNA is TGTGCCAGCAGTTACCCGCGACTAGCGGGGGGAGGCAATGAGCAGTTCTTC.

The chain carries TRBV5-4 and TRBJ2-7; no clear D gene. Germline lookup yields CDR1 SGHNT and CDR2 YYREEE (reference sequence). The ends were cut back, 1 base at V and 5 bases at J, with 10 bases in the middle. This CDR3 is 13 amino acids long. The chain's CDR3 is CASSLYSGHEQYF. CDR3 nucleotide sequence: TGTGCCAGCAGCTTGTATTCGGGTCACGAGCAGTACTTC. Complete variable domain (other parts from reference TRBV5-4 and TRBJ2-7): ETGVTQSPTHLIKTRGQQVTLRCSSQSGHNTVSWYQQALGQGPQFIFQYYREEENGRGNFPPRFSGLQFPNYSSELNVNALELDDSALYLCASSLYSGHEQYFGPGTRLTVT.

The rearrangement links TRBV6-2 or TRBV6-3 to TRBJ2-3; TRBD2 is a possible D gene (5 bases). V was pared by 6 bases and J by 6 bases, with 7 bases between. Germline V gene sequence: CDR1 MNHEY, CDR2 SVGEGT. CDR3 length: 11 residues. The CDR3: CASSSGDTQYF. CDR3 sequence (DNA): TGTGCCAGCAGCTCGGGGGATACGCAGTATTTT.

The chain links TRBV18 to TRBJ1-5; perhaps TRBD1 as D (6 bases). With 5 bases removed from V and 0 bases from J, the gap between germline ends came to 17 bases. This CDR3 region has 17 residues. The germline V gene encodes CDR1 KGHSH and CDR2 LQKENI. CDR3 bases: TGTGCCAGCTCAGGAGCAAACAGGGCTTATAGCAATCAGCCCCAGCATTTT. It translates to CASSGANRAYSNQPQHF.

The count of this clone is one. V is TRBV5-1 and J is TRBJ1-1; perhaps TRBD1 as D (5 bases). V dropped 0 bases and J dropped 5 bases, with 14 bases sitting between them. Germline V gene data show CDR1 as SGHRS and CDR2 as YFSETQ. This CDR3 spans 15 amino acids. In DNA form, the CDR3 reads TGCGCCAGCAGCTTGGCGGGGATTGGGACTACTGAAGCTTTCTTT. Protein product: CASSLAGIGTTEAFF. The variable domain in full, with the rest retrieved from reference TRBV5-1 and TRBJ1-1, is KAGVTQTPRYLIKTRGQQVTLSCSPISGHRSVSWYQQTPGQGLQFLFEYFSETQRNKGNFPGRFSGRQFSNSRSEMNVSTLELGDSALYLCASSLAGIGTTEAFFGQGTRLTVV.

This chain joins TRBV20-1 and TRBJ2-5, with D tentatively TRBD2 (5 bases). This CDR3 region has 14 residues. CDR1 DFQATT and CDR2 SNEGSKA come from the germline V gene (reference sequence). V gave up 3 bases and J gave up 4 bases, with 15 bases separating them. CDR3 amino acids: CSASQTGGAETQYF. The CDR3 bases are TGCAGTGCTAGTCAGACTGGAGGCGCAGAGACCCAGTACTTC.

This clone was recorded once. This CDR3 is CASSPRAYNEQFF. CDR3 nucleotide sequence: TGTGCCAGCAGCCCGAGGGCCTACAATGAGCAGTTCTTC. The chain combines TRBV11-2 with TRBJ2-1, with TRBD2 as a possible D gene (5 bases). The CDR3 runs to 13 residues. The germline gives CDR1 SGHAT, CDR2 FQNNGV. V lost 5 bases and J 2 bases, leaving 7 bases between the germline ends. Drawing the rest from reference TRBV11-2 and TRBJ2-1, the complete variable domain is EAGVAQSPRYKIIEKRQSVAFWCNPISGHATLYWYQQILGQGPKLLIQFQNNGVVDDSQLPKDRFSAERLKGVDSTLKIQPAKLEDSAVYLCASSPRAYNEQFFGPGTRLTVL.

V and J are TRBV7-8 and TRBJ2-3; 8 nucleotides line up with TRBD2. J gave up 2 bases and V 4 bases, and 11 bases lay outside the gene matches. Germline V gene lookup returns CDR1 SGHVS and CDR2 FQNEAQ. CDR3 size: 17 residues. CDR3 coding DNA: TGTGCCAGCAGCTCACTCAAACCGGGACTAGACACAGATACGCAGTATTTT. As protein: CASSSLKPGLDTDTQYF.

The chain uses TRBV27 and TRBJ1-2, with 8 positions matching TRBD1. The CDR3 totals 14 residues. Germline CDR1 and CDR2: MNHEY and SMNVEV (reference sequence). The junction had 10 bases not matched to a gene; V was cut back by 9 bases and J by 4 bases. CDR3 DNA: TGTGCCAGTTTTTCCAGGGGGCAAGGCTATGGCTACACCTTC. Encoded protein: CASFSRGQGYGYTF.

Written as DNA, the CDR3 is TGCGCCAGCAGACCCATGCCGGGACAGGGGGTTTTCACTGAAGCTTTCTTT. This gives the protein CASRPMPGQGVFTEAFF. This chain uses TRBV5-1 with TRBJ1-1, with 11 nucleotides matching TRBD1. Germline trimming cut 5 bases from V and 4 bases from J; bases unmatched to any gene: 13. The CDR3 totals 17 residues. Germline CDR1 reads SGHRS; CDR2 reads YFSETQ.

CDR3: CAISEQGSTEAFF. The CDR3 DNA reads as TGTGCCATCAGTGAACAGGGGTCCACTGAAGCTTTCTTT. The chain recombines TRBV10-3 with TRBJ1-1; 7 bases map to TRBD1. The CDR3 is 13 amino acids. The V gene's germline CDR1 is ENHRY and CDR2 SYGVKD. V gave up 3 bases and J gave up 4 bases; unmatched junction bases: 2.

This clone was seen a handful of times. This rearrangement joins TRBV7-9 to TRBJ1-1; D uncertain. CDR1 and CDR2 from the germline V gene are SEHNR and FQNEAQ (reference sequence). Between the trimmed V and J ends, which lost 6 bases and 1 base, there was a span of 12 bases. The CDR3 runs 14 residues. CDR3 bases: TGTGCCAGCAGGACCCAAGGCGGGAACACTGAAGCTTTCTTT. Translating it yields CASRTQGGNTEAFF.

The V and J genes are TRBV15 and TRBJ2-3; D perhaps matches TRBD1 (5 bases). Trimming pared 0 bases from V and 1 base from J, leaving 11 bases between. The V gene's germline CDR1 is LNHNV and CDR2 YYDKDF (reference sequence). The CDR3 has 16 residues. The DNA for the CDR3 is TGTGCCACCAGCAGAGATACTGGGGCCCGCACAGATACGCAGTATTTT. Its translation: CATSRDTGARTDTQYF.

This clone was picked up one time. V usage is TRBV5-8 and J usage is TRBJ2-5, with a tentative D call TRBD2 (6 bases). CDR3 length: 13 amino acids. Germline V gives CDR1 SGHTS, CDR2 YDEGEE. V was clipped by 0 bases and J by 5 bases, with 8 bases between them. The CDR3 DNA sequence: TGTGCCAGCAGCTTGGATCTAGCGGAGACCCAGTACTTC. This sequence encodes CASSLDLAETQYF.

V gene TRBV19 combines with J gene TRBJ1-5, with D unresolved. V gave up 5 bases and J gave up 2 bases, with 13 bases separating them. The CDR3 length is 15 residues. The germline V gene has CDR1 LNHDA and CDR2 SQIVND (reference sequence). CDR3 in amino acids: CASSGKGSGNQPQHF. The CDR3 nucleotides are TGTGCCAGTAGTGGCAAGGGTAGCGGCAATCAGCCCCAGCATTTT.